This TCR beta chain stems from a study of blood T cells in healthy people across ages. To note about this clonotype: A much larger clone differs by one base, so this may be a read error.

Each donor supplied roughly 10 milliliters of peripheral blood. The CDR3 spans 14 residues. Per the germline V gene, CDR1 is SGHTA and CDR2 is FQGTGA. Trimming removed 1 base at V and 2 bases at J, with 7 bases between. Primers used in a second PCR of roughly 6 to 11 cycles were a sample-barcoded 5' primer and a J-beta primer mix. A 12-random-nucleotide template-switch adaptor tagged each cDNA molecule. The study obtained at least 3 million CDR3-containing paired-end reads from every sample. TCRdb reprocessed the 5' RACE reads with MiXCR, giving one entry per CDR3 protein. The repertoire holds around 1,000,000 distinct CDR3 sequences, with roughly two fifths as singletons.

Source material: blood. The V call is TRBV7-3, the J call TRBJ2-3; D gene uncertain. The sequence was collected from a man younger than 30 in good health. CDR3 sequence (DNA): TGTGCCAGCAGCTTAAATCCAGACACAGATACGCAGTATTTT. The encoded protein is CASSLNPDTDTQYF.